The T cell receptor (beta chain) under discussion was sequenced for a study of blood T cell repertoires in COVID-19. Study details: Some COVID-19 samples were acute and others convalescent; all came from the United States, Italy and Spain. The analysed material was cDNA or gDNA that came from T cells, B-cell-depleted T cells, or PBMCs.

Per the original data handling: Scientists estimated how many nucleated cells there were by amplifying reference gene primers. Profiled with immunoSEQ multiplex PCR; TCRdb holds only in-frame clones, not every one. The D gene and trimming were derived from the DNA, and the V and J assignments and clone size from that table. The data hold some 300,000 clones, with about 87% observed a single time. The CDR3 spans 14 residues. Germline CDR1 reads LNHNV; CDR2 reads YYDKDF (reference sequence). Trimming removed 3 bases from V and 5 bases from J, with 13 bases in between. The sample was peripheral blood. This TCR was recovered from a man aged 70-80 years with acute or convalescent COVID-19. This chain uses TRBV15 with TRBJ2-5; D might be TRBD1 (5 bases). The CDR3 reads CATSRTNRIETQYF. The CDR3 DNA reads as TGTGCCACCAGCAGGACCAACAGGATTGAGACCCAGTACTTC.